The text below deals with one TCR beta chain. This sample was included in a study of blood T cell repertoires in COVID-19. Background on the study: Collection of acute and convalescent COVID-19 samples took place in the United States, Italy and Spain. Sample material is recorded as cDNA or gDNA derived from T cells, B-cell-depleted T cells, or PBMCs.

As processed by the authors: The assay estimated nucleated cells by amplifying reference gene primers. Method: immunoSEQ multiplex PCR; TCRdb's copy keeps in-frame clones and lacks some. V, J and clone size were drawn from that table, and D and trimming were deduced from the DNA. The sample has hundreds of thousands of clones, about nine tenths seen once; the top ten hold 5.5% to 8%. The V end was cut by 0 bases, the J end by 6 bases, with 9 bases between. Germline V gene sequence: CDR1 SGHAT, CDR2 FQDESV (reference sequence). This CDR3 spans 13 amino acids. The receptor was isolated from a man aged 60-69 years who had recovered from COVID-19. The V gene is TRBV11-1, the J gene TRBJ2-7; D gene uncertain. Material for sequencing was peripheral blood. DNA of the CDR3: TGTGCCAGCAGCTTAGCCCCACATGCCGAGCAGTACTTC. It is translated as CASSLAPHAEQYF.